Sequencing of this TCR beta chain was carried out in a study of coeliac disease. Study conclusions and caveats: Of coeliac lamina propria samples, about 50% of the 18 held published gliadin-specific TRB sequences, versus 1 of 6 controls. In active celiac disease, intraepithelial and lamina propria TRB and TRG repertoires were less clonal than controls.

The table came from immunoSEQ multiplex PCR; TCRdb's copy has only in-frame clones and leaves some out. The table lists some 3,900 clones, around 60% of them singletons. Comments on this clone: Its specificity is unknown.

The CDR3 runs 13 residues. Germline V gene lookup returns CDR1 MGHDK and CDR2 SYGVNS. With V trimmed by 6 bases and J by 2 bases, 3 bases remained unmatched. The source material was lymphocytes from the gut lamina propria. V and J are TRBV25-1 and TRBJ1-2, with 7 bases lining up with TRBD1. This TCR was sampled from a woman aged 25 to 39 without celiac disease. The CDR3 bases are TGTGCCAGCAGCGAGACAGGGAACTATGGCTACACCTTC. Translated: CASSETGNYGYTF.